Following are 21 T cell receptor beta chains from one sample sequenced in a study of OX40 agonist ivuxolimab in advanced cancers. The assay was immunoSEQ multiplex PCR, and TCRdb's table has in-frame clones only and misses some. The profile shows 13,000 to 15,000 clones, more than 70% of them singletons. The material was CD4+ or CD8+ T cells sorted from blood, obtained in a trial of the OX40 agonist ivuxolimab. Every receptor here comes from an adult with an advanced solid tumor such as melanoma, head and neck, liver or kidney cancer.

The chain is built from TRBV5-1 and TRBJ2-1; perhaps TRBD2 as D (6 bases). CDR1 SGHRS and CDR2 YFSETQ come from the germline V gene. Between the trimmed V and J ends, which lost 0 bases and 7 bases, there was a span of 14 bases. The CDR3 totals 15 residues. CDR3 DNA sequence: TGCGCCAGCAGCTTGGGTGGCGGGACTGTTAATGAGCAGTTCTTC. Amino acids: CASSLGGGTVNEQFF.

The chain recombines TRBV29-1 with TRBJ1-1; D unresolved. From germline, CDR1 is SQVTM and CDR2 ANQGSEA. The CDR3 totals 12 residues. Trimming took 7 bases from V and 1 from J, leaving 10 bases between them. The CDR3 bases are TGCAGCGGTGCGACCGGGAACACTGAAGCTTTCTTT. Its protein product is CSGATGNTEAFF.

The chain recombines TRBV19 with TRBJ1-1, with D unclear. V lost 6 bases, J lost 6 bases, and 14 bases lay in between. The germline CDR1 and CDR2 sequences are LNHDA and SQIVND (reference sequence). The CDR3 has 13 amino acids. The CDR3 sequence: CASSPGVRAEAFF. The CDR3 nucleotides read TGTGCCAGTAGCCCCGGGGTCCGGGCTGAAGCTTTCTTT.

The table lists this clone with a few counts. The chain has TRBV28 and TRBJ1-3, with D uncertain. The CDR3 spans 17 residues. V was trimmed by 3 bases and J by 0 bases, leaving 15 bases between them. Germline V lookup: CDR1 MDHEN, CDR2 SYDVKM. The CDR3, as DNA: TGTGCCAGCAGTTTCCCCTTGAGATCCTACTCTGGAAACACCATATATTTT. Residues: CASSFPLRSYSGNTIYF.

The chain couples TRBV15 to TRBJ2-5; TRBD2 matches 10 bases. Germline-derived CDR1 and CDR2 are LNHNV and YYDKDF (reference sequence). V was clipped by 0 bases and J by 5 bases; unmatched bases: 9. This CDR3 is 17 amino acids long. In nucleotides, the CDR3 is TGTGCCACCAGCAGAGATCCGGGACTAGCGAGCGGGGAGACCCAGTACTTC. This sequence encodes CATSRDPGLASGETQYF.

The chain combines TRBV5-4 with TRBJ2-7; 7 bases fit TRBD2. CDR1 is SGHNT and CDR2 is YYREEE in the germline V gene (reference sequence). The CDR3 is 16 residues long. Germline trimming cut 4 bases from V and 6 bases from J; bases unmatched to any gene: 16. The CDR3 DNA reads TGTGCCAGCAGCCCATGGGATGAGGGAGGGCCACCCGAGCAGTACTTC. As protein: CASSPWDEGGPPEQYF.

This clone has only a few counts. This chain joins TRBV7-9 and TRBJ2-7; 12 bases are shared with TRBD1. J was trimmed by 5 bases and V by 3 bases; bases with no gene match: 5. The CDR3 extends over 15 amino acids. Germline V gene data show CDR1 as SEHNR and CDR2 as FQNEAQ (reference sequence). As DNA, the CDR3 is TGTGCCAGCAGCTTTGGGACAGGGGGCGCGGACGAGCAGTACTTC. This gives the protein CASSFGTGGADEQYF.

With regard to this clone: A read error may account for a junction end that differs from germline. The chain is built from TRBV15 and TRBJ2-7; 8 bases are shared with TRBD2. Germline CDR1 and CDR2: LNHNV and YYDKDF (reference sequence). CDR3 length: 13 residues. In DNA, the CDR3 is TGTGCCACCCGCAGCGGGAGCTCCTACGAGCAGTACTTC. It codes for CATRSGSSYEQYF. The full variable domain, completed using reference TRBV15 and TRBJ2-7, is DAMVIQNPRYQVTQFGKPVTLSCSQTLNHNVMYWYQQKSSQAPKLLFHYYDKDFNNEADTPDNFQSRRPNTSFCFLDIRSPGLGDTAMYLCATRSGSSYEQYFGPGTRLTVT.

CDR3 residues: CASSESTRGAYNEQFF. DNA for the CDR3: TGTGCCAGCAGTGAGTCGACGCGGGGGGCCTACAATGAGCAGTTCTTC. The chain uses TRBV6-4 and TRBJ2-1, with 8 bases identical to TRBD2. Germline loops: CDR1 MRHNA, CDR2 SNTAGT. V trimming: 3 bases; J trimming: 2 bases; junction bases outside the gene matches: 6. This CDR3 comprises 16 residues.

A note on this clone: One end of the junction does not line up with germline, which may come from a read error. V usage is TRBV11-2 and J usage is TRBJ1-1; TRBD1 agrees at 8 bases. The CDR3 consists of 13 residues. Germline V gene lookup returns CDR1 SGHAT and CDR2 FQNNGV. CDR3 sequence (DNA): TGTGCCAGCAGCCTAGACAGGGGCACTGAAGCTTTCTTT. It encodes CASSLDRGTEAFF.

The chain combines TRBV5-6 with TRBJ2-1; no definite D call. The CDR3 covers 15 residues. Trimming removed 1 base from V and 6 bases from J, with 14 bases in between. From germline, CDR1 is SGHDT and CDR2 YYEEEE. The CDR3 region has the DNA TGTGCCAGCAGCTTGTCCGTGAGCGTTGTCAATGAGCAGTTCTTC. This sequence encodes CASSLSVSVVNEQFF. Combining the CDR3 with reference TRBV5-6 and TRBJ2-1 gives the whole variable domain DAGVTQSPTHLIKTRGQQVTLRCSPKSGHDTVSWYQQALGQGPQFIFQYYEEEERQRGNFPDRFSGHQFPNYSSELNVNALLLGDSALYLCASSLSVSVVNEQFFGPGTRLTVL.

The chain couples TRBV19 to TRBJ2-1; D is perhaps TRBD2 (5 bases). Germline CDR1 LNHDA, CDR2 SQIVND (reference sequence). CDR3 length: 12 residues. V dropped 8 bases and J dropped 8 bases, with 13 bases sitting between them. The CDR3 spells CASGLPSHEQFF. The CDR3 nucleotides read TGTGCCAGTGGACTTCCCTCCCATGAGCAGTTCTTC.

The rearrangement links TRBV28 to TRBJ2-7; maybe TRBD1 (7 bases). The CDR3 has 20 residues. Trimming shortened V by 6 bases and J by 5 bases, and 35 bases separated the two germline ends. Germline V lookup: CDR1 MDHEN, CDR2 SYDVKM. The CDR3 DNA is TGTGCCAGCAGGCTACAACAGGGGCTCGTGTCGGGAGCGGGTCCCCACGAGCAGTACTTC. This encodes CASRLQQGLVSGAGPHEQYF.

The chain has TRBV21-1 and TRBJ2-7; whether TRBD2, the table's D call, matches the DNA was not checked. TRBV21-1 constitutes a pseudogene. CDR3 length equals 15 residues. DNA for the CDR3: TGTGCCATCAACCGGATAGCGGGAGAGACCTACGAGCAGTACTTC. Translated, it gives CAINRIAGETYEQYF.

The CDR3 nucleotides are TGCGCCAGCAGCTATGAGAACTCACCGGGCAGATACGAGCAGTACTTC. Translated, it gives CASSYENSPGRYEQYF. This chain joins TRBV5-1 and TRBJ2-7, with D unresolved. The germline CDR1 and CDR2 sequences are SGHRS and YFSETQ. CDR3 length equals 16 residues. Trimming removed 3 bases from V and 4 bases from J, with 20 bases in between.

The count of this clone is one. The identical CDR3 is also encoded by other nucleotide sequences in the sample. The chain is built from TRBV5-4 and TRBJ1-2; D remains unclear. The CDR3 is made up of 11 amino acids. Germline V gives CDR1 SGHNT, CDR2 YYREEE (reference sequence). Trimming took 3 bases from V and 4 from J, leaving 4 bases between them. The CDR3 sequence: CASSSSYGYTF. Written as DNA, the CDR3 is TGTGCCAGCAGCTCCTCCTATGGCTACACCTTC.

This clone was detected only a few times. J is TRBJ2-5 and V is TRBV10-2; D is perhaps TRBD1 (5 bases). CDR1 and CDR2 (germline): WSHSY, SAAADI. The CDR3 has 17 residues. V was clipped by 3 bases and J by 1 base, with 18 bases between them. In DNA, the CDR3 is TGCGCCAGCAGTGACCACCAAAGGGGCCGCTTCCAAGAGACCCAGTACTTC. Translated, it gives CASSDHQRGRFQETQYF.

The rearrangement uses TRBV7-2 and TRBJ2-3, with a weak D call TRBD2 (5 bases). The germline V gene has CDR1 SGHTA and CDR2 FQGNSA. Trimming removed 4 bases at V and 3 bases at J, with 11 bases between. CDR3 length: 14 residues. CDR3 region: CASSSGFETDTQYF. CDR3 coding DNA: TGTGCCAGCAGCTCGGGGTTTGAAACAGATACGCAGTATTTT. The complete variable domain, with remaining parts taken from reference TRBV7-2 and TRBJ2-3, reads GAGVSQSPSNKVTEKGKDVELRCDPISGHTALYWYRQSLGQGLEFLIYFQGNSAPDKSGLPSDRFSAERTGGSVSTLTIQRTQQEDSAVYLCASSSGFETDTQYFGPGTRLTVL.

CDR3 residues: CASSIQGGPGELFF. CDR3 nucleotide sequence: TGTGCCAGCAGTATACAGGGGGGCCCCGGGGAGCTGTTTTTT. The chain combines TRBV28 with TRBJ2-2, with 8 bases fitting TRBD1. CDR3 size: 14 residues. V shed 5 bases and J 6 bases; nucleotides not matched to a gene: 5. Looked up from germline, CDR1 is MDHEN and CDR2 is SYDVKM.

There are a few counts of this clone. CDR3 nucleotides: TGTGCCAGCAGCTTAACTACCTTGACTGAGCAGTTCTTC. The encoded protein is CASSLTTLTEQFF. The chain links TRBV7-3 to TRBJ2-1; D remains ambiguous. Deletions cut 0 bases from V and 9 bases from J, with 9 bases between. Germline CDR1 and CDR2: SGHTA and FQGTGA. The CDR3 has 13 residues.

This clone has a single count. The rearrangement uses TRBV4-3 and TRBJ2-7; 7 bases line up with TRBD1. V lost 1 base and J lost 4; bases outside the gene matches: 4. CDR3 size: 14 residues. Germline V CDR1 and CDR2: LGHNA, YSLEER. CDR3 loop: CASSQGTGEYEQYF. CDR3 coding DNA: TGCGCCAGCAGCCAAGGTACAGGGGAATACGAGCAGTACTTC.